This T cell receptor beta chain comes out of a study of glioma-infiltrating T cells after dendritic cell vaccination. General observations from the study: Survival was not directly related to TCR clonality in these patients.

Only in-frame clones appear in the TCRdb table, and some are missing; sequencing was by immunoSEQ multiplex PCR. This sample has approximately 100,000 clones, with approximately 80% found just once. Worth noting for this clone: The antigen is not known.

Only patients with spare fresh-frozen tumor and over two years of follow-up were included. Before vaccination, two weeks after the third vaccination, and at progression, PBMC were collected. The ends were cut back, 2 bases at V and 0 bases at J, with 4 bases in the middle. This CDR3 is 13 amino acids long. Germline V gene data show CDR1 as LNHDA and CDR2 as SQIVND (reference sequence). Specimen: blood, collected before dendritic cell vaccination. The J gene is TRBJ1-2, the V gene TRBV19; D is ambiguous. The sequence was collected from a human donor with glioblastoma. The CDR3 nucleotides are TGTGCCAGTAGTATATCTGCTAACTATGGCTACACCTTC. Translation gives CASSISANYGYTF.